This TCR beta chain was recorded in a study of chronic HIV infection and antiretroviral therapy. This clonotype turned up a few times. One entry per CDR3 protein results from TCRdb running MiXCR on the 5' RACE reads. The sample holds some 46,000 distinct CDR3 sequences, about 18% seen once. The receptor comes from an adult who had HIV and had not received antiretroviral therapy, or was an uninfected healthy control (not recorded which). The sequenced sample consisted of peripheral blood.

The CDR3 loop reads CASSPPRGAVTSYEQYF. The DNA of the CDR3 is TGTGCCAGCAGTCCCCCAAGAGGAGCGGTCACCTCCTACGAGCAGTACTTC. V gene TRBV28 combines with J gene TRBJ2-7; tentatively, D is TRBD2 (5 bases). V was trimmed by 5 bases and J by 0 bases, leaving 20 bases between them. The CDR3 is 17 residues long. CDR1 and CDR2 (germline): MDHEN, SYDVKM.